This TCR beta chain was recorded in a study of cytomegalovirus exposure and HLA in healthy donors. Study findings and constraints: Reportedly, a later analysis found an Asian-associated ancestry cluster had fewer N-insertions than the approximately 670-donor mean. For TCR beta chains, V- and J-gene trimming was later linked to a missense DCLRE1C variant.

In the case of this clone: Its antigen remains unidentified.

The CDR3 is 15 residues long. Trimming removed 7 bases at V and 8 bases at J, with 20 bases between. Germline loops: CDR1 MNHEY, CDR2 SMNVEV (reference sequence). PCR employed 60 Vbeta and 13 Jbeta primers. The repertoire was sequenced with immunoSEQ multiplex PCR; TCRdb's copy has only in-frame clones and lacks some. The profile shows over 90,000 clones, around 70% of them singletons. The clonotype comes from a woman between 45 and 60 years old in good health and CMV-seropositive. The specimen was PBMCs. This rearrangement joins TRBV27 to TRBJ1-4; weak D call: TRBD1 (5 bases). The CDR3 sequence: CASNDRGWEGEKLFF. CDR3 nucleotide sequence: TGTGCCAGCAATGATCGAGGGTGGGAGGGGGAAAAACTGTTTTTT.